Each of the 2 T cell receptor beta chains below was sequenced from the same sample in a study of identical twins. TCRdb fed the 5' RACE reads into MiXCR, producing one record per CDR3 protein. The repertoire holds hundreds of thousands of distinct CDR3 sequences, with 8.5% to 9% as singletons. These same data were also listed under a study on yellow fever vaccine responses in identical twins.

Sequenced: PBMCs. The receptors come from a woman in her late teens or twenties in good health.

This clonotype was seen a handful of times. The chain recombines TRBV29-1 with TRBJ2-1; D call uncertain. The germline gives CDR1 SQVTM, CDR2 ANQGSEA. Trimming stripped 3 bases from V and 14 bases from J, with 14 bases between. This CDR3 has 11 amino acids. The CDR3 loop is CSVDPGEGKFF. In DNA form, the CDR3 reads TGCAGCGTTGATCCGGGTGAAGGAAAGTTCTTC.

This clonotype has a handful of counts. CDR3 in DNA: TGTGCCAGCAGTTTCAGCGGGACGAGGGATACGCAGTATTTT. It encodes CASSFSGTRDTQYF. The chain employs TRBV27 and TRBJ2-3; 7 nucleotides agree with TRBD2. Germline trimming cut 3 bases from V and 6 bases from J; bases unmatched to any gene: 6. The CDR3 has 14 residues. Per the germline V gene, CDR1 is MNHEY and CDR2 is SMNVEV (reference sequence).